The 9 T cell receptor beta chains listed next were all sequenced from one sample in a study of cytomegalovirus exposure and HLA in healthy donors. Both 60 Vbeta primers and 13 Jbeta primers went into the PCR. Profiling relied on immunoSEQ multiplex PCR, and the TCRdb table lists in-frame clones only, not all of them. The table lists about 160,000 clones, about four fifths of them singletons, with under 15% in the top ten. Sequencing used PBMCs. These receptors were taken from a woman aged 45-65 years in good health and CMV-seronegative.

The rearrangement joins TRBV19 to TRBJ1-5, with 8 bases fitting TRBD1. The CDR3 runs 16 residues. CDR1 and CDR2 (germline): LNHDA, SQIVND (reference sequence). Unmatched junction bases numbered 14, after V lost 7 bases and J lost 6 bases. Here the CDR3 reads CASTQRWDRFSQPQHF. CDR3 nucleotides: TGTGCCAGTACTCAGAGATGGGACAGGTTCTCTCAGCCCCAGCATTTT.

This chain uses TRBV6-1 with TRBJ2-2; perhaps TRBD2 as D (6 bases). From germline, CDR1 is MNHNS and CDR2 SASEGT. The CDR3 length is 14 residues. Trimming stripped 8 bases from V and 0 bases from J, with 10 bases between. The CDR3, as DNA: TGTGCCAGCCGGGGACTCCCGAACACCGGGGAGCTGTTTTTT. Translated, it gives CASRGLPNTGELFF.

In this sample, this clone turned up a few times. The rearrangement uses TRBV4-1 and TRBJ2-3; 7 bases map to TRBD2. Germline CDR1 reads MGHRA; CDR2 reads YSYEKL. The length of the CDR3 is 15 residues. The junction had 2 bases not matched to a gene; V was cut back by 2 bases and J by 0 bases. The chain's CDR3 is CASSQLAASTDTQYF. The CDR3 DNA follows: TGCGCCAGCAGCCAACTAGCGGCTAGCACAGATACGCAGTATTTT.

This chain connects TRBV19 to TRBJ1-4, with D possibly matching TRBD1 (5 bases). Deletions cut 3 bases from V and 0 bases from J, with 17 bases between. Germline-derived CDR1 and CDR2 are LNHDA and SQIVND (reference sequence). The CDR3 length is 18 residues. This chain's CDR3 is CASSIGSTASPTNEKLFF. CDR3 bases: TGTGCCAGTAGTATTGGGTCGACAGCGAGCCCAACTAATGAAAAACTGTTTTTT.

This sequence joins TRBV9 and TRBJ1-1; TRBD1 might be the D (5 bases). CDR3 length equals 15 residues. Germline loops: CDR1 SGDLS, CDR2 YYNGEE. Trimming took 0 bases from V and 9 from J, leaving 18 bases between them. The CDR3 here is CASSVAGGLGSKAFF. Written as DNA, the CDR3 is TGTGCCAGCAGCGTAGCGGGGGGGTTAGGCTCTAAAGCTTTCTTT.

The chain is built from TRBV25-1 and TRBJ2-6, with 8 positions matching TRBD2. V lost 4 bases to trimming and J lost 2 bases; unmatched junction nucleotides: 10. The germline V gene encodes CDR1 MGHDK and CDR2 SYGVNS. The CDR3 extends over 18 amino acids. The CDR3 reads CASSVGNGGGPGANVLTF. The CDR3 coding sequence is TGTGCCAGCAGTGTGGGGAACGGGGGGGGCCCTGGGGCCAACGTCCTGACTTTC.

CDR3 amino acids: CASSPDRIRGYTF. The CDR3 nucleotides are TGTGCCAGCAGCCCCGACAGGATTCGTGGCTACACCTTC. The rearrangement uses TRBV11-2 and TRBJ1-2, with D possibly TRBD1 on 6 matching bases. The CDR3 contains 13 residues. V was pared by 5 bases and J by 7 bases, with 14 bases between. CDR1 is SGHAT, CDR2 FQNNGV, per germline.

Written as DNA, the CDR3 is TGTGCTCTCCTCGGGGAAGCCAAAGGCATTCAGTACTTC. It specifies CALLGEAKGIQYF. This chain connects TRBV2 to TRBJ2-4; D is perhaps TRBD2 (5 bases). Germline V CDR1 and CDR2: SNHLY, FYNNEI. The CDR3 has 13 amino acids.

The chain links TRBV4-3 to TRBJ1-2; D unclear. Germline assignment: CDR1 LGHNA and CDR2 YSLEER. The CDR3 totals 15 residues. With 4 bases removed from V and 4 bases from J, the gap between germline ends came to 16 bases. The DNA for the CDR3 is TGCGCCAGCAGCCCTACTATCCGGGGATTCTATGGCTACACCTTC. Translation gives CASSPTIRGFYGYTF.